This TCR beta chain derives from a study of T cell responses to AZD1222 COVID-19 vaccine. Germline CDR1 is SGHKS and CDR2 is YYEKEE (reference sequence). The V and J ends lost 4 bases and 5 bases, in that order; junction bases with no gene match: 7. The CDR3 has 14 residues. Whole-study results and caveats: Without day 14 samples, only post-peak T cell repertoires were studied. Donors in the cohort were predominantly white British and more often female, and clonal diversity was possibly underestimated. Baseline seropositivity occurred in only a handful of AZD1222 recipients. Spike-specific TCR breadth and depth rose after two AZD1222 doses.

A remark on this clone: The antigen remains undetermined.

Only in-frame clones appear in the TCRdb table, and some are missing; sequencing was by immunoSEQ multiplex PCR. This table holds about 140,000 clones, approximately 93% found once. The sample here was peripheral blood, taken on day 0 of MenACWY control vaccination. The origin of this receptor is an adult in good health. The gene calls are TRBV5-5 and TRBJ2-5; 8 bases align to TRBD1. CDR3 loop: CASSPGTGGETQYF. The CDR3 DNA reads TGTGCCAGCAGCCCGGGGACAGGCGGCGAGACCCAGTACTTC.